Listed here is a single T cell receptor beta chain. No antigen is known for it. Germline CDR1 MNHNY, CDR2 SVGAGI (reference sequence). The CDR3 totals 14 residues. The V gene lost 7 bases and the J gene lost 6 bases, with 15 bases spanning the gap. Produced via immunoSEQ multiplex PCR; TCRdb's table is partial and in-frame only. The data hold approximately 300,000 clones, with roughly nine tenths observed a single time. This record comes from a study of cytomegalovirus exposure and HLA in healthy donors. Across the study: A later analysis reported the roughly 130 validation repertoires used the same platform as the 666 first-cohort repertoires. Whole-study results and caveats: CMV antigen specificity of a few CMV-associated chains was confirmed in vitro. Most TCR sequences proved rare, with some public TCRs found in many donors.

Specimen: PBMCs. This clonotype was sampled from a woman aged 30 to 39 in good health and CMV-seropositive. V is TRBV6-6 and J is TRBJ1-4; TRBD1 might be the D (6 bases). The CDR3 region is CASNLRGGHEKLFF. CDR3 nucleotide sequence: TGTGCCAGCAACCTCCGTGGGGGGCATGAAAAACTGTTTTTT.